This record concerns one TCR beta chain sequence. This sample was taken from a study of blood T cell repertoires in COVID-19. Original processing notes: By means of reference gene primer amplification, nucleated cell counts were estimated. TCRdb's table, derived via immunoSEQ multiplex PCR, lists solely in-frame clones and lacks some. Clonal size and the V and J genes are those of that table, whereas D and trimming came from the DNA. The sample records approximately 170,000 clones, about 81% being singletons. The CDR3 length is 16 residues. Germline loops: CDR1 SGHDT, CDR2 YYEEEE. The V gene end was trimmed by 1 base and the J gene end by 1 base; junction bases not matched to a gene: 5.

The chain has TRBV5-6 and TRBJ2-3, with 8 bases identical to TRBD1. The source material was peripheral blood. The source is an elderly woman with acute or convalescent COVID-19. CDR3 region: CASSLRGRGRTDTQYF. In DNA form, the CDR3 reads TGTGCCAGCAGCTTGCGGGGCAGGGGGCGCACAGATACGCAGTATTTT.